This TCR beta chain was sequenced in a study of monozygotic twins with inflammatory bowel disease. Per TCR library, about 3,300 ng of total RNA was used. A 6-nucleotide sample barcode was carried by the UMIs, which template switching added. TCRdb reprocessed the 5' RACE reads; each CDR3 protein has one entry and no DNA is given. Its clone listing holds under 45,000 distinct CDR3 sequences. Germline CDR1 reads LNHNV; CDR2 reads YYDKDF (reference sequence). The CDR3 is 16 residues long. The source of this sequence is a human donor with ulcerative colitis or Crohn's disease, or a healthy co-twin of an affected twin (not recorded which). The rearrangement joins TRBV15 to TRBJ2-2; TCRdb's D call of TRBD1 is untestable without DNA. The sequenced sample consisted of blood. The CDR3: CATSRDHGGGSGELFF. The full variable domain, rest sourced from reference TRBV15 and TRBJ2-2, is DAMVIQNPRYQVTQFGKPVTLSCSQTLNHNVMYWYQQKSSQAPKLLFHYYDKDFNNEADTPDNFQSRRPNTSFCFLDIRSPGLGDTAMYLCATSRDHGGGSGELFFGEGSRLTVL.